Shown below are 24 T cell receptor beta chains from a single sample sequenced in a study of T cells in Graves' hyperthyroidism and ophthalmopathy. RNA transcripts were the template for amplifying TCR beta CDR3 regions. HTBI primers were employed in a first-round RT-PCR of the TCR CDR3. TCRdb fed the multiplex PCR reads into MiXCR, producing one record per CDR3 protein. This sample has a few hundred thousand distinct CDR3 sequences; under 15% occur once, and the top ten carry approximately 32%. Source material: blood. The receptor set was obtained from a woman between 25 and 40 years old with Graves' hyperthyroidism.

This clonotype has a count of ten or more. The gene calls are TRBV5-4 and TRBJ1-5; no firm D call. The CDR3 has 13 amino acids. CDR1 and CDR2 (germline): SGHNT, YYREEE (reference sequence). Trimming stripped 5 bases from V and 7 bases from J, with 13 bases between. This chain's CDR3 is CASSPDLKQPQHF. The CDR3 coding sequence is TGTGCCAGCAGTCCCGATCTGAAACAGCCCCAGCATTTT.

With regard to this clonotype: This may come from a read error, since a much larger clone is one base off. The chain links TRBV6-1 to TRBJ2-7, with a weak D call TRBD2 (6 bases). The germline CDR1 and CDR2 sequences are MNHNS and SASEGT. The CDR3 consists of 13 residues. The V end lost 11 bases, the J end lost 2 bases, and 16 bases lay between the germline ends. CDR3 in DNA: TGTGCCGCAACCGGGAGACTAGCCTACGAGCAGTACTTC. Amino acids: CAATGRLAYEQYF.

The genes are TRBV12-5 and TRBJ2-7; 7 nucleotides align to TRBD2. This CDR3 spans 14 amino acids. Germline loops: CDR1 LGHNT, CDR2 FRNRAP. J gave up 0 bases and V 8 bases, and 7 bases lay outside the gene matches. CDR3 coding DNA: TGTGCTAGTATTTCCGCTAGCGGCTCCTACGAGCAGTACTTC. Its protein product is CASISASGSYEQYF.

This chain links TRBV10-3 with TRBJ1-2, with D unclear. V gave up 3 bases and J gave up 8 bases, with 4 bases separating them. The CDR3 runs to 10 residues. Per germline, CDR1 ENHRY and CDR2 SYGVKD. DNA for the CDR3: TGTGCCATCAGTGACTCCGGCTACACCTTC. Translation gives CAISDSGYTF.

This clonotype has at least ten counts. This chain uses TRBV3-1 with TRBJ1-3; D is unresolved. Germline CDR1 reads LGHDT; CDR2 reads YNNKEL (reference sequence). This CDR3 is built from 13 residues. V was shortened by 4 bases and J by 8 bases, with 12 bases between the two germline ends. The DNA of the CDR3 is TGTGCCAGCAGCCTTCCCGGTGGTTACACCATATATTTT. The encoded protein is CASSLPGGYTIYF.

The sample holds many counts of this clonotype. V usage is TRBV3-1 and J usage is TRBJ2-5; D call uncertain. The CDR3 sequence is 15 residues long. Trimming shortened V by 6 bases and J by 2 bases, and 16 bases separated the two germline ends. CDR1 is LGHDT, CDR2 YNNKEL, per germline (reference sequence). The CDR3 reads CASSPELTPQETQYF. The CDR3 DNA sequence: TGTGCCAGCAGTCCTGAACTGACACCTCAAGAGACCCAGTACTTC.

The chain carries TRBV4-1 and TRBJ2-7, with 15 nucleotides matching TRBD2. V trimming: 0 bases; J trimming: 8 bases; junction bases outside the gene matches: 5. CDR1 is MGHRA and CDR2 is YSYEKL in the germline V gene. This CDR3 has 16 residues. Here the CDR3 reads CASSQDPGTSGGQQYF. CDR3 DNA sequence: TGCGCCAGCAGCCAAGACCCTGGGACTAGCGGGGGGCAGCAGTACTTC.

This clonotype was observed many times. This chain uses TRBV3-1 with TRBJ2-2; D not certain. Germline values: CDR1 LGHDT, CDR2 YNNKEL (reference sequence). V lost 0 bases, J lost 0 bases, and 14 bases lay in between. This CDR3 is 18 amino acids long. The CDR3 DNA reads as TGTGCCAGCAGCCAAGAGAGGTTAGCACCTACGAACACCGGGGAGCTGTTTTTT. Its translation: CASSQERLAPTNTGELFF.

This rearrangement joins TRBV28 to TRBJ2-7; D not resolved. Germline V lookup: CDR1 MDHEN, CDR2 SYDVKM. Trimming left V 0 bases short and J 6 bases short, with 12 bases between. The CDR3 sequence is 14 residues long. DNA of the CDR3: TGTGCCAGCAGTTTATGGTCGGGTTCTTTCGAGCAGTACTTC. It encodes CASSLWSGSFEQYF.

This clonotype was picked up a small number of times. This chain joins TRBV6-1 and TRBJ2-6; D remains unclear. V was trimmed by 6 bases and J by 0 bases, leaving 12 bases between them. The germline V gene encodes CDR1 MNHNS and CDR2 SASEGT. The CDR3 sequence is 16 residues long. This chain's CDR3 is CASRLGISSGANVLTF. CDR3 DNA: TGTGCCAGCAGATTAGGGATAAGCTCTGGGGCCAACGTCCTGACTTTC.

Many counts were recorded for this clonotype. The CDR3 nucleotides read TGTGCCAGCTCACCACCGAGTCTAGCGGGGCCCTACAATGAGCAGTTCTTC. Amino acids: CASSPPSLAGPYNEQFF. The chain is built from TRBV18 and TRBJ2-1; 9 nucleotides align to TRBD2. CDR1 is KGHSH and CDR2 is LQKENI in the germline V gene. J was trimmed by 2 bases and V by 0 bases; bases with no gene match: 5. The CDR3 runs 17 residues. Full variable domain (missing parts from reference TRBV18 and TRBJ2-1): NAGVMQNPRHLVRRRGQEARLRCSPMKGHSHVYWYRQLPEEGLKFMVYLQKENIIDESGMPKERFSAEFPKEGPSILRIQQVVRGDSAAYFCASSPPSLAGPYNEQFFGPGTRLTVL.

The chain recombines TRBV3-1 with TRBJ1-4; TRBD1 might be the D (5 bases). With 4 bases removed from V and 3 bases from J, the gap between germline ends came to 12 bases. This CDR3 has 15 amino acids. CDR1 and CDR2 from the germline V gene are LGHDT and YNNKEL (reference sequence). CDR3 in amino acids: CASSLVGGPNEKLFF. CDR3 nucleotides: TGTGCCAGCAGCCTGGTGGGGGGACCTAATGAAAAACTGTTTTTT.

The rearrangement joins TRBV27 to TRBJ2-7, with TRBD2 identical over 11 bases. Per the germline V gene, CDR1 is MNHEY and CDR2 is SMNVEV (reference sequence). There are 15 residues in the CDR3. The junction had 7 bases not matched to a gene; V was cut back by 5 bases and J by 4 bases. CDR3 DNA: TGTGCCAGCAGTCTCACTAGCGGGAGTATGTACGAGCAGTACTTC. This translates into CASSLTSGSMYEQYF.

The chain carries TRBV20-1 and TRBJ2-1; TRBD2 is a possible D gene (6 bases). The CDR3 is made up of 14 amino acids. Germline loops: CDR1 DFQATT, CDR2 SNEGSKA (reference sequence). Deletions cut 3 bases from V and 2 bases from J, with 11 bases between. The CDR3, as DNA: TGCAGTGCTAGCGGCGGGGCCGCCTACAATGAGCAGTTCTTC. It yields the protein CSASGGAAYNEQFF.

The rearrangement uses TRBV30 and TRBJ2-1; 7 bases line up with TRBD2. CDR3 length: 14 amino acids. Germline CDR1 GTSNPN, CDR2 SVGIG (reference sequence). J was trimmed by 2 bases and V by 4 bases; bases with no gene match: 5. The CDR3 nucleotides are TGTGCCTGGATGGCGGGAGCCCCCTACAATGAGCAGTTCTTC. Translated, it gives CAWMAGAPYNEQFF.

Regarding this clonotype: This may be a read error, as it is one base from a much larger clone. J is TRBJ2-2 and V is TRBV29-1; a possible D gene is TRBD2 (6 bases). V was cut by 6 bases and J by 1 base, with 21 bases left in between. The CDR3 has 17 amino acids. Germline-derived CDR1 and CDR2 are SQVTM and ANQGSEA. The CDR3, as DNA: TGCAGCGTCCGTGGGGCTAGCGAGAGTCAGAACACCGGGGAGCTGTTTTTT. The encoded protein is CSVRGASESQNTGELFF.

This clonotype was observed at least ten times. CDR3 sequence (DNA): TGCAGTGCCAAGGGAAGCGGCTCCTACAATGAGCAGTTCTTC. It translates to CSAKGSGSYNEQFF. The rearrangement links TRBV20-1 to TRBJ2-1; D is perhaps TRBD2 (5 bases). V was trimmed by 6 bases and J by 0 bases, leaving 12 bases between them. CDR3 length equals 14 residues. Germline V CDR1 and CDR2: DFQATT, SNEGSKA (reference sequence).

The gene calls are TRBV6-5 and TRBJ1-6, with a tentative D call TRBD1 (5 bases). V gave up 4 bases and J gave up 7 bases, with 14 bases separating them. Germline V lookup: CDR1 MNHEY, CDR2 SVGAGI. The CDR3 consists of 15 residues. The CDR3, as DNA: TGTGCCAGCAGTTGCGGGGCGGCCGGGAATTCACCCCTCCACTTT. It encodes CASSCGAAGNSPLHF.

This clonotype was seen repeatedly, ten times or more. CDR3 protein: CASSQLMNTEAFF. The CDR3 DNA reads TGTGCCAGCAGCCAACTGATGAACACTGAAGCTTTCTTT. V and J are TRBV3-1 and TRBJ1-1; D gene uncertain. CDR1 and CDR2 (germline): LGHDT, YNNKEL (reference sequence). V shed 2 bases and J shed 0 bases, with 4 bases lying between them. The CDR3 loop spans 13 amino acids.

Ten or more counts support this clonotype. This chain connects TRBV24-1 to TRBJ2-7; 12 nucleotides agree with TRBD2. The CDR3 is made up of 16 amino acids. The ends lost 3 bases at V and 4 bases at J; junction bases unmatched: 6. CDR1 and CDR2 (germline): KGHDR, SFDVKD. The CDR3 DNA reads TGTGCCACCAGTGATAAGCTAGCGGGAGGGCCGTACGAGCAGTACTTC. Translation gives CATSDKLAGGPYEQYF.

This clonotype was detected only a few times. The chain links TRBV10-3 to TRBJ2-7, with 10 bases matching TRBD2. Germline V gives CDR1 ENHRY, CDR2 SYGVKD. This CDR3 spans 15 amino acids. Germline trimming cut 3 bases from V and 6 bases from J; bases unmatched to any gene: 8. CDR3 sequence (DNA): TGTGCCATCAGTGAAGGGTCGCTAGCGGGAGCCGAGCAGTACTTC. It encodes CAISEGSLAGAEQYF.

Many counts were recorded for this clonotype. V gene TRBV5-8 combines with J gene TRBJ2-3; the D gene is possibly TRBD1 (6 bases). Between the trimmed V and J ends, which lost 4 bases and 2 bases, there was a span of 14 bases. The germline gives CDR1 SGHTS, CDR2 YDEGEE. This CDR3 has 15 residues. The CDR3 here is CASSGNRVLTDTQYF. As DNA, the CDR3 is TGTGCCAGCAGCGGGAACAGGGTTCTCACAGATACGCAGTATTTT.

In the case of this clonotype: A much larger clone is a single base away; this may be a read error. V and J are TRBV5-5 and TRBJ2-7; D perhaps matches TRBD1 (5 bases). Deletions cut 4 bases from V and 1 base from J, with 9 bases between. CDR1 and CDR2 from the germline V gene are SGHKS and YYEKEE (reference sequence). The CDR3 loop spans 13 amino acids. The CDR3 DNA is TGTGCCAGCAGCGGGGCGGTGTCCTACGAGCAGTACTTC. It translates to CASSGAVSYEQYF.

This rearrangement joins TRBV4-1 to TRBJ2-5; weak D call: TRBD1 (5 bases). Between the trimmed V and J ends, which lost 1 base and 2 bases, there was a span of 8 bases. The CDR3 runs 14 residues. The germline CDR1 and CDR2 sequences are MGHRA and YSYEKL. CDR3 coding DNA: TGCGCCAGCAGCCAAGCGACAGTTCAAGAGACCCAGTACTTC. Protein: CASSQATVQETQYF.